The 23 T cell receptor beta chains reported below all come from one sample, sequenced in a study of beta chain features in type 1 diabetes. Expressed TCRB transcripts were sequenced because the entire RNA isolate underwent reverse transcription. Only in-frame clones appear in the TCRdb table, and some are missing; sequencing was by immunoSEQ multiplex PCR. The sample gives 200,000 to 300,000 clones, around 68% of which show up once; about 0.05% is in the top ten. Sequenced material: naive CD4+ T cells from blood. The receptors shown here come from a man aged 30 to 39 in good health.

The V gene is TRBV30, the J gene TRBJ1-5, with D unresolved. Germline loops: CDR1 GTSNPN, CDR2 SVGIG (reference sequence). This CDR3 contains 13 residues. Trimming pared 3 bases from V and 7 bases from J, leaving 13 bases between. Here the CDR3 reads CAWRSGSRQPQHF. CDR3 in DNA: TGTGCCTGGAGGTCGGGTTCGCGACAGCCCCAGCATTTT. Drawing the rest from reference TRBV30 and TRBJ1-5, the complete variable domain is SQTIHQWPATLVQPVGSPLSLECTVEGTSNPNLYWYRQAAGRGLQLLFYSVGIGQISSEVPQNLSASRPQDRQFILSSKKLLLSDSGFYLCAWRSGSRQPQHFGDGTRLSIL.

Regarding this clone: Other DNA sequences of this sample code for an identical CDR3. CDR3 region: CASSLPGSSYEQYF. In DNA, the CDR3 is TGTGCCAGCAGCCTGCCGGGGAGCTCCTACGAGCAGTACTTC. V is TRBV28 and J is TRBJ2-7; D may be TRBD2 (5 bases). Germline V gene lookup returns CDR1 MDHEN and CDR2 SYDVKM. Trimming removed 6 bases from V and 0 bases from J, with 12 bases in between. The CDR3 runs to 14 residues.

CDR3 sequence: CASSERGPADTQYF. CDR3 nucleotide sequence: TGCGCCAGCAGCGAAAGGGGGCCCGCAGATACGCAGTATTTT. This chain uses TRBV5-1 with TRBJ2-3; 7 positions agree with TRBD1. Trimming at V came to 4 bases and at J to 4 bases, leaving 6 bases not matched to a gene. The CDR3 runs 14 residues. Germline lookup yields CDR1 SGHRS and CDR2 YFSETQ. The full variable domain, with the rest looked up from reference TRBV5-1 and TRBJ2-3, is KAGVTQTPRYLIKTRGQQVTLSCSPISGHRSVSWYQQTPGQGLQFLFEYFSETQRNKGNFPGRFSGRQFSNSRSEMNVSTLELGDSALYLCASSERGPADTQYFGPGTRLTVL.

The V call is TRBV7-9, the J call TRBJ2-3; D ambiguous. This CDR3 is 11 amino acids long. Trimming took 6 bases from V and 6 from J, leaving 7 bases between them. Germline CDR1 is SEHNR and CDR2 is FQNEAQ (reference sequence). CDR3 DNA sequence: TGTGCCAGCAGGGAAGCGGATACGCAGTATTTT. It is translated as CASREADTQYF.

J is TRBJ2-7 and V is TRBV2, with 11 bases aligning to TRBD2. Germline CDR1 reads SNHLY; CDR2 reads FYNNEI. The CDR3 is 15 residues long. V was pared by 4 bases and J by 2 bases, with 4 bases of the junction left unmatched. The CDR3 loop reads CASSASGGPAYEQYF. The CDR3 region has the DNA TGTGCCAGCAGTGCTAGCGGGGGGCCTGCCTACGAGCAGTACTTC.

This rearrangement joins TRBV29-1 to TRBJ2-7; a possible D gene is TRBD2 (6 bases). Germline CDR1 SQVTM, CDR2 ANQGSEA. Trimming removed 6 bases from V and 6 bases from J, with 15 bases in between. CDR3 size: 12 residues. For the CDR3, the DNA is TGCAGCGTCCGGGACTCACACACCGAGCAGTACTTC. Amino acids: CSVRDSHTEQYF.

In its sample, this clone was seen once. This rearrangement joins TRBV29-1 to TRBJ2-7; D is possibly TRBD1 (5 bases). With 3 bases removed from V and 3 bases from J, the gap between germline ends came to 15 bases. Germline loops: CDR1 SQVTM, CDR2 ANQGSEA. This CDR3 region has 14 residues. CDR3 bases: TGCAGCGTTGAGGAGACAGTCCCTATCTACGAGCAGTACTTC. Protein product: CSVEETVPIYEQYF.

The chain joins TRBV5-1 to TRBJ2-3; the D call may be TRBD1 or TRBD2 (5 bases each). Deletions cut 2 bases from V and 3 bases from J, with 13 bases between. Germline V lookup: CDR1 SGHRS, CDR2 YFSETQ. The CDR3 contains 15 residues. The CDR3 DNA follows: TGCGCCAGCAGCTTCGGCAGGGAGAGGACAGATACGCAGTATTTT. Its translation is CASSFGRERTDTQYF.

V usage is TRBV15 and J usage is TRBJ2-5; D gene ambiguous. There are 15 residues in the CDR3. CDR1 and CDR2 from the germline V gene are LNHNV and YYDKDF (reference sequence). V was trimmed by 1 base and J by 5 bases, leaving 14 bases between them. DNA for the CDR3: TGTGCCACCAGCAGAGCCGCACGGGCTTCGGAGACCCAGTACTTC. Translating it yields CATSRAARASETQYF.

The rearrangement uses TRBV15 and TRBJ1-2; tentatively, D is TRBD1 (6 bases). This CDR3 spans 14 amino acids. The V end lost 1 base, the J end lost 8 bases, and 14 bases lay between the germline ends. Germline CDR1 reads LNHNV; CDR2 reads YYDKDF (reference sequence). CDR3 DNA: TGTGCCACCAGCAGAGTGGGGGCAGGACAAGGCTACACCTTC. Its protein is CATSRVGAGQGYTF. The full variable domain, completed using reference TRBV15 and TRBJ1-2, is DAMVIQNPRYQVTQFGKPVTLSCSQTLNHNVMYWYQQKSSQAPKLLFHYYDKDFNNEADTPDNFQSRRPNTSFCFLDIRSPGLGDTAMYLCATSRVGAGQGYTFGSGTRLTVV.

The chain carries TRBV5-4 and TRBJ2-2; 12 positions match TRBD2. Germline V gene lookup returns CDR1 SGHNT and CDR2 YYREEE (reference sequence). The CDR3 loop spans 17 amino acids. Unmatched junction bases numbered 6, after V lost 4 bases and J lost 2 bases. CDR3 nucleotide sequence: TGTGCCAGCAGCGTGACTAGCGGGGGCCAAAACACCGGGGAGCTGTTTTTT. This codes for CASSVTSGGQNTGELFF. Using reference TRBV5-4 and TRBJ2-2 for the parts outside the CDR3, the full variable domain is ETGVTQSPTHLIKTRGQQVTLRCSSQSGHNTVSWYQQALGQGPQFIFQYYREEENGRGNFPPRFSGLQFPNYSSELNVNALELDDSALYLCASSVTSGGQNTGELFFGEGSRLTVL.

This clone was detected a few times. J is TRBJ1-1 and V is TRBV10-3, with TRBD1 as a possible D gene (6 bases). Looked up from germline, CDR1 is ENHRY and CDR2 is SYGVKD. The CDR3 covers 12 residues. Trimming left V 6 bases short and J 4 bases short, with 9 bases between. For the CDR3, the DNA is TGTGCCATCAGGGACAGCCTCACTGAAGCTTTCTTT. Protein product: CAIRDSLTEAFF.

This clone was seen a handful of times. The V and J genes are TRBV5-6 and TRBJ2-7; the D is unclear. The germline V and J ends were trimmed by 0 bases and 5 bases, with 9 bases remaining between them. Germline CDR1 and CDR2: SGHDT and YYEEEE. The CDR3 spans 13 residues. CDR3 residues: CASSLVAGHEQYF. For the CDR3, the DNA is TGTGCCAGCAGCTTGGTCGCTGGCCACGAGCAGTACTTC.

The chain combines TRBV4-1 with TRBJ2-5; the D is unclear. This CDR3 contains 13 residues. Germline V lookup: CDR1 MGHRA, CDR2 YSYEKL. The V end was cut by 4 bases, the J end by 5 bases, with 11 bases between. The CDR3 reads CASSRLTTETQYF. For the CDR3, the DNA is TGCGCCAGCAGCCGCTTGACGACGGAGACCCAGTACTTC.

This chain uses TRBV28 with TRBJ2-3; D gene ambiguous. Trimming left V 6 bases short and J 1 base short, with 8 bases between. This CDR3 region has 13 residues. Germline V gene data show CDR1 as MDHEN and CDR2 as SYDVKM. CDR3 in amino acids: CASSVIRTDTQYF. The CDR3 DNA sequence: TGTGCCAGCAGCGTGATACGCACAGATACGCAGTATTTT.

The rearrangement joins TRBV30 to TRBJ1-6, with D uncertain. V lost 1 base and J lost 1, with 8 bases in between. The germline V gene has CDR1 GTSNPN and CDR2 SVGIG (reference sequence). The CDR3 is made up of 15 amino acids. As DNA, the CDR3 is TGTGCCTGGAGTGAGTTTGGGTCCTATAATTCACCCCTCCACTTT. Translation: CAWSEFGSYNSPLHF. Full variable domain (outside the CDR3, taken from reference TRBV30 and TRBJ1-6): SQTIHQWPATLVQPVGSPLSLECTVEGTSNPNLYWYRQAAGRGLQLLFYSVGIGQISSEVPQNLSASRPQDRQFILSSKKLLLSDSGFYLCAWSEFGSYNSPLHFGNGTRLTVT.

V and J are TRBV29-1 and TRBJ2-7; perhaps TRBD2 as D (5 bases). The CDR3 loop spans 13 amino acids. Germline assignment: CDR1 SQVTM and CDR2 ANQGSEA. V was pared by 4 bases and J by 1 base, with 11 bases between. The CDR3 reads CSVVGRASYEQYF. The CDR3 bases are TGCAGCGTTGTAGGGCGGGCTTCCTACGAGCAGTACTTC.

This chain joins TRBV7-2 and TRBJ2-7, with D unresolved. Germline assignment: CDR1 SGHTA and CDR2 FQGNSA. CDR3 length: 15 amino acids. V was cut by 4 bases and J by 3 bases, with 16 bases left in between. In nucleotides, the CDR3 is TGTGCCAGCAGCTCAGTCAGGTCGACAATCTACGAGCAGTACTTC. This translates into CASSSVRSTIYEQYF.

CDR3 nucleotides: TGTGCCAGCAGTTACTCGCGGATACAAGAGACCCAGTACTTC. Its protein product is CASSYSRIQETQYF. The chain carries TRBV6-6 and TRBJ2-5; no reliable D call. The ends were cut back, 0 bases at V and 2 bases at J, with 7 bases in the middle. The CDR3 extends over 14 amino acids. Germline V gene lookup returns CDR1 MNHNY and CDR2 SVGAGI (reference sequence).

This clone was detected only a few times. The chain carries TRBV10-3 and TRBJ2-2; possibly TRBD1 for D (6 bases). Trimming removed 2 bases from V and 3 bases from J, with 10 bases in between. The CDR3 has 15 amino acids. Germline lookup yields CDR1 ENHRY and CDR2 SYGVKD. The DNA for the CDR3 is TGTGCCATCAGTGAGGGACAGAAGGACACCGGGGAGCTGTTTTTT. Its translation: CAISEGQKDTGELFF.

J is TRBJ2-3 and V is TRBV30; 7 bases are a match to TRBD2. The CDR3 runs to 15 residues. CDR1 GTSNPN and CDR2 SVGIG come from the germline V gene (reference sequence). Trimming removed 0 bases from V and 3 bases from J; junction bases left unmatched: 6. The CDR3 spells CAWSVGVAGTDTQYF. The CDR3 DNA reads as TGTGCCTGGAGTGTAGGGGTAGCGGGTACAGATACGCAGTATTTT.

The chain joins TRBV25-1 to TRBJ2-2; D remains ambiguous. The germline V gene encodes CDR1 MGHDK and CDR2 SYGVNS. The CDR3 has 15 residues. The V end lost 7 bases, the J end lost 3 bases, and 15 bases lay between the germline ends. The CDR3 here is CASTMALADTGELFF. CDR3 DNA sequence: TGTGCCAGCACGATGGCCTTGGCGGACACCGGGGAGCTGTTTTTT.

The chain is built from TRBV30 and TRBJ1-2; D is uncertain. Trimming took off 0 bases at V and 3 bases at J, with 8 bases between the two ends. CDR3 length: 13 amino acids. Germline V CDR1 and CDR2: GTSNPN, SVGIG (reference sequence). In nucleotides, the CDR3 is TGTGCCTGGAGTGTGAGTGTTGACTATGGCTACACCTTC. Its protein is CAWSVSVDYGYTF. Variable domain in full (rest from reference TRBV30 and TRBJ1-2): SQTIHQWPATLVQPVGSPLSLECTVEGTSNPNLYWYRQAAGRGLQLLFYSVGIGQISSEVPQNLSASRPQDRQFILSSKKLLLSDSGFYLCAWSVSVDYGYTFGSGTRLTVV.